The T cell receptor (beta chain) described here comes from a study of OX40 agonist ivuxolimab in advanced cancers. About the study as a whole: The costimulatory receptor OX40 (CD134) was targeted by ivuxolimab, a fully human IgG2 agonistic monoclonal antibody. Of the approximately 53 patients in dose escalation, around 20 had hepatocellular carcinoma, about 15 had melanoma, 9 had renal cell carcinoma and 9 had head and neck cancer. Patients were allowed to have had prior anti-PD-1, anti-PD-L1 or anti-CTLA-4 therapy, and 40% to 45% of the dose-escalation patients had been treated with checkpoint inhibitors. The monotherapy dose-escalation portion (N ≈ 50 patients) of the phase I ivuxolimab trial is reported in the paper. Partial responses occurred in three dose-escalation patients, of whom one had hepatocellular carcinoma and two had cutaneous melanoma. Intravenous ivuxolimab was administered to patients every 2 weeks at six dose levels: 0.01, 0.1, 0.3, 1.5, 3 and 10 mg/kg. Peripheral TCRbeta sequencing was intended to test whether TCR sequence diversity was altered and clonal T-cell expansion was caused by ivuxolimab. The dose-escalation cohort was around 83% male with a mean age of about 54 years, ranging from roughly 20 to 80.

What the work shows at the level of the full study, not this receptor alone: In the 0.1-3.0 mg/kg groups, partial responders had among the lowest normalized peripheral clonal expansion, particularly in CD8+ T cells. After ivuxolimab, more expanded clones were found on average in CD8+ T cells than in CD4+ T cells. At doses from 0.1 to 3.0 mg/kg, clonal expansion was seen in both CD4+ and CD8+ blood T cells between baseline and week 6. Low levels of normalized T-cell clonal expansion were also seen in some patients who did not respond. The antigen specificity of the clonally expanded peripheral T cells was not determined.

Genomic DNA was extracted from sorted cells for sequencing of the TCRbeta CDR3 region. TCRbeta CDR3 regions were sequenced using the immunoSEQ Assay. Drawn from immuneACCESS, this table holds only the in-frame rearrangements with V and J called that TCRdb kept. Clones are partly lost; checked studies trace under half to an unresolved V gene and leave the rest unexplained. The sample yields some 59,000 clones; 85% to 95% were counted once. The ten largest account for 8.5% to 9% of the sample. The trial excluded patients who had a history of autoimmune disease or were on systemic immunosuppression. In every dose cohort, peripheral blood was drawn for TCR sequencing at baseline, cycle 4 day 1, and cycle 7 day 1. Samples came from an open-label, multicenter, first-in-human phase I dose-escalation trial of ivuxolimab. Adults with locally advanced or metastatic melanoma, renal cell carcinoma, hepatocellular carcinoma or head and neck squamous cell carcinoma were enrolled in the trial. CD4+ and CD8+ T cells were sorted separately from peripheral blood before TCR sequencing.

The CDR3, from cysteine to phenylalanine, totals 19 residues. Only CDR3 DNA is held: 57 bases, read in frame from base 1. The germline ends are 27 bases apart after V is trimmed by 6 bases and J by 0 bases. Via the germline V gene (reference sequence), CDR1 is SEHNR and CDR2 FQNEAQ. As concerns this clone: The antigen this receptor binds is unknown. Base-call qualities are not available, and no considerably larger clone is one nucleotide away.

This chain joins TRBV7-9 to TRBJ2-7; the D element might be TRBD1 or TRBD2, as each aligns at 5 bases. The sequence was obtained from an adult with an advanced solid tumor such as melanoma, head and neck, liver or kidney cancer. Sequences were derived from CD4+ or CD8+ T cells sorted from blood, sampled in a trial of the OX40 agonist ivuxolimab. At the DNA level, the sequence is TGTGCCAGCAGACCTAGGTGGGGGACGTCTGGTAAGAGCTCCTACGAGCAGTACTTC. This yields the protein CASRPRWGTSGKSSYEQYF. Reference TRBV7-9 and TRBJ2-7 proteins supply the regions before and after the CDR3; the full variable domain is: DTGVSQNPRHKITKRGQNVTFRCDPISEHNRLYWYRQTLGQGPEFLTYFQNEAQLEKSRLLSDRFSAERPKGSFSTLEIQRTEQGDSAMYLCASRPRWGTSGKSSYEQYFGPGTRLTVT.